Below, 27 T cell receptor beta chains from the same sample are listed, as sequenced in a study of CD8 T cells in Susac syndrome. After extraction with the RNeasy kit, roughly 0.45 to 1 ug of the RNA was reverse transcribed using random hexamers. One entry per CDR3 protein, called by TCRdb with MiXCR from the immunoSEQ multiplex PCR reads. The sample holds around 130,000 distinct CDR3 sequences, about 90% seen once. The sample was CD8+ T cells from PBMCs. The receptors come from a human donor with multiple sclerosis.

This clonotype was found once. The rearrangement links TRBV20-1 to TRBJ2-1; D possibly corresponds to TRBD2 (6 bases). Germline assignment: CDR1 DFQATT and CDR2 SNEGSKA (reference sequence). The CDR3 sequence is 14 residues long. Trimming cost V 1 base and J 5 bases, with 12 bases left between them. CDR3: CSARGGVLDNEQFF. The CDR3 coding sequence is TGCAGTGCTAGAGGCGGGGTTTTAGACAATGAGCAGTTCTTC.

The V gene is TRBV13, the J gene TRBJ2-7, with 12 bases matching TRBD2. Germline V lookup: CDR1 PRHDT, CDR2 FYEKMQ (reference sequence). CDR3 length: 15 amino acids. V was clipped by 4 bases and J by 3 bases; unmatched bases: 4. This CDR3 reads CASSSLLAGGYEQYF. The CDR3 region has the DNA TGTGCCAGCAGCTCGCTACTAGCGGGAGGCTACGAGCAGTACTTC. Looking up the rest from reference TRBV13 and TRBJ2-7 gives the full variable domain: AAGVIQSPRHLIKEKRETATLKCYPIPRHDTVYWYQQGPGQDPQFLISFYEKMQSDKGSIPDRFSAQQFSDYHSELNMSSLELGDSALYFCASSSLLAGGYEQYFGPGTRLTVT.

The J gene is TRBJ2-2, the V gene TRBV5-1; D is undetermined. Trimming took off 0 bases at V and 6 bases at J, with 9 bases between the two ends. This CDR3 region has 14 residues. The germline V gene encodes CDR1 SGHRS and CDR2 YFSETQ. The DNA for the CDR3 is TGCGCCAGCAGCTTGGAAGGGTTAGCCGGGGAGCTGTTTTTT. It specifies CASSLEGLAGELFF.

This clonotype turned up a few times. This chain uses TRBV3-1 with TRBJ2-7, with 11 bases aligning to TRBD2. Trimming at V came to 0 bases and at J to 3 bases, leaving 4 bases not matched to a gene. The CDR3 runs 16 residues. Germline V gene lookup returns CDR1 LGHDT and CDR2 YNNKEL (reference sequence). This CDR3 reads CASSQDGGLAVYEQYF. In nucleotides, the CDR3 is TGTGCCAGCAGCCAAGATGGGGGACTAGCGGTCTACGAGCAGTACTTC.

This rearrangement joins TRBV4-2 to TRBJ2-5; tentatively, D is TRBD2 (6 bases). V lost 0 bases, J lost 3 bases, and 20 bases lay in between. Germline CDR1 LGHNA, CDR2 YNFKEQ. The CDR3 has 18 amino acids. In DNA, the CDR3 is TGTGCCAGCAGCCAAGATCAGCATGGGGGACTCAAAGAAGAGACCCAGTACTTC. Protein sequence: CASSQDQHGGLKEETQYF.

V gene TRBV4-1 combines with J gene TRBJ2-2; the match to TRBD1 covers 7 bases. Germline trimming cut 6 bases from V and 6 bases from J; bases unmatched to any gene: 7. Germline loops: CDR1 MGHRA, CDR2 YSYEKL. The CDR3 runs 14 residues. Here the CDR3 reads CASRVVQGSGELFF. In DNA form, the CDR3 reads TGCGCCAGCAGAGTGGTACAGGGGTCCGGGGAGCTGTTTTTT.

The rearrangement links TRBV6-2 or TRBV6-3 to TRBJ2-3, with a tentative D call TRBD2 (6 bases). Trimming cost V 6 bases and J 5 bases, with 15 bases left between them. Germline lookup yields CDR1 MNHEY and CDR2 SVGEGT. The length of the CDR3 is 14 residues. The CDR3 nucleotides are TGTGCCAGCAGCGCGGACCCCGGGGGAGATACGCAGTATTTT. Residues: CASSADPGGDTQYF.

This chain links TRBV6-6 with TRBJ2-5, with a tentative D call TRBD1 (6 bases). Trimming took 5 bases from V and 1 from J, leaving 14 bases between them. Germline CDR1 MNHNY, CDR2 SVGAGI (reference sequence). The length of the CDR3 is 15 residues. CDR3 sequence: CASSRRTDTQETQYF. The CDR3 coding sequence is TGTGCCAGCAGTCGTAGGACAGACACCCAAGAGACCCAGTACTTC.

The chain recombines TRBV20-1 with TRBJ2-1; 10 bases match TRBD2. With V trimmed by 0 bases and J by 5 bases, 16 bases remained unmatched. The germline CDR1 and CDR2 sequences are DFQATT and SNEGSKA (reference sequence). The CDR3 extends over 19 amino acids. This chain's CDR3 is CSARDVIGASGRSDNEQFF. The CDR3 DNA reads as TGCAGTGCTAGAGATGTCATTGGCGCTAGCGGGAGATCGGACAATGAGCAGTTCTTC.

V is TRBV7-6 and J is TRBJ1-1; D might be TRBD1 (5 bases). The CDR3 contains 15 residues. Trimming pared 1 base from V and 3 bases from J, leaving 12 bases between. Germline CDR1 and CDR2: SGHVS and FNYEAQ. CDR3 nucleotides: TGTGCCAGCAGCTTAGGTCAGGGTTTGCACACTGAAGCTTTCTTT. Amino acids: CASSLGQGLHTEAFF.

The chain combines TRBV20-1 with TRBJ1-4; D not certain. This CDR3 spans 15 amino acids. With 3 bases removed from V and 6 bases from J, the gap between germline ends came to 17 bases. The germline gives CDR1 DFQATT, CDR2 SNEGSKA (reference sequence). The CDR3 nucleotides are TGCAGTGCTAGGAGGAGAGGAGACTGGGATGAAAAACTGTTTTTT. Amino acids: CSARRRGDWDEKLFF.

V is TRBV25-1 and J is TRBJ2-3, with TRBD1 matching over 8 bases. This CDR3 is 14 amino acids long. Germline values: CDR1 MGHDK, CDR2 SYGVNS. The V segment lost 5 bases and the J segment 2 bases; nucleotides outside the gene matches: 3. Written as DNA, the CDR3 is TGTGCCAGCAGTTGGGACAGGATCACAGATACGCAGTATTTT. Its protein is CASSWDRITDTQYF. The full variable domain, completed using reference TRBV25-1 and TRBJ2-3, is EADIYQTPRYLVIGTGKKITLECSQTMGHDKMYWYQQDPGMELHLIHYSYGVNSTEKGDLSSESTVSRIRTEHFPLTLESARPSHTSQYLCASSWDRITDTQYFGPGTRLTVL.

In DNA, the CDR3 is TGTGCCAGCAGGCTCCCCGACTCAACCTTCACCGGGGAGCTGTTTTTT. As protein: CASRLPDSTFTGELFF. The genes are TRBV12-3 or TRBV12-4 and TRBJ2-2; D unresolved. CDR3 length: 16 residues. V lost 6 bases and J 4 bases, leaving 18 bases between the germline ends.

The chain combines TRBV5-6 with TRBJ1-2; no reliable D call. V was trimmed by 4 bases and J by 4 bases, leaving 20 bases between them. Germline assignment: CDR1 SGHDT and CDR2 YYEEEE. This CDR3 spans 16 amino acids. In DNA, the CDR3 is TGTGCCAGCAGCGGGGATTCGCACATCCCTCTCTATGGCTACACCTTC. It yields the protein CASSGDSHIPLYGYTF.

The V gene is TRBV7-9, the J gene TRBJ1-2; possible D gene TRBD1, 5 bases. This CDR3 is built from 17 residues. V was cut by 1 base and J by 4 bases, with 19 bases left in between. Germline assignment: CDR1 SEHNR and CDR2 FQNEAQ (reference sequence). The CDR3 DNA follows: TGTGCCAGCAGCTTAGACCCTACGATCCGGGGGACCTATGGCTACACCTTC. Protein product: CASSLDPTIRGTYGYTF.

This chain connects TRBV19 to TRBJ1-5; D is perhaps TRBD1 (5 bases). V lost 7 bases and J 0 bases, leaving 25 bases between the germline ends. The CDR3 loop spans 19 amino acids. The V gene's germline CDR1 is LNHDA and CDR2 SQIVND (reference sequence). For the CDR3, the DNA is TGTGCCAGTACTTTCCAACTGGACATATTAGTTTCTAGCAATCAGCCCCAGCATTTT. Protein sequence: CASTFQLDILVSSNQPQHF. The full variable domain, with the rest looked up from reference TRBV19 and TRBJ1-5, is DGGITQSPKYLFRKEGQNVTLSCEQNLNHDAMYWYRQDPGQGLRLIYYSQIVNDFQKGDIAEGYSVSREKKESFPLTVTSAQKNPTAFYLCASTFQLDILVSSNQPQHFGDGTRLSIL.

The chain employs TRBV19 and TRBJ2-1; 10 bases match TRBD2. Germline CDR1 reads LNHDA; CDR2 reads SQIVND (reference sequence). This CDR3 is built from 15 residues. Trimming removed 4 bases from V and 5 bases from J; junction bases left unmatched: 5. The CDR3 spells CASSTVAGGNNEQFF. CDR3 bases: TGTGCCAGTAGTACAGTAGCGGGAGGTAACAATGAGCAGTTCTTC. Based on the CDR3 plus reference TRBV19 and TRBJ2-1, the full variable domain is DGGITQSPKYLFRKEGQNVTLSCEQNLNHDAMYWYRQDPGQGLRLIYYSQIVNDFQKGDIAEGYSVSREKKESFPLTVTSAQKNPTAFYLCASSTVAGGNNEQFFGPGTRLTVL.

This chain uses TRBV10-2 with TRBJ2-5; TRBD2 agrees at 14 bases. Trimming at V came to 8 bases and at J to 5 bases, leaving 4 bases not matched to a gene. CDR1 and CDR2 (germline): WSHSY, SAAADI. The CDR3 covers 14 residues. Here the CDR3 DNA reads TGCGCCAGCGGGAGGACTAGCGGGAGGGAGACCCAGTACTTC. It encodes CASGRTSGRETQYF.

The CDR3: CASSLLGSAEAFF. DNA of the CDR3: TGTGCCAGTAGCCTGCTAGGGAGCGCTGAAGCTTTCTTT. The chain links TRBV19 to TRBJ1-1; D gene uncertain. The CDR3 loop spans 13 amino acids. Germline V gene data show CDR1 as LNHDA and CDR2 as SQIVND (reference sequence). Trimming left V 6 bases short and J 6 bases short, with 14 bases between.

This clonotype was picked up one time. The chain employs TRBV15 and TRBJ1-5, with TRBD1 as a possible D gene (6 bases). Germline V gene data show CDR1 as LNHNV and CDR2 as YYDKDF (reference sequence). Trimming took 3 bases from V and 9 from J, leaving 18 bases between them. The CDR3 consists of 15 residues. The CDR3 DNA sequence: TGTGCCACCAGCAGCGACAGGAGTGTTGATCGGCCCCAGCATTTT. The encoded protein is CATSSDRSVDRPQHF.

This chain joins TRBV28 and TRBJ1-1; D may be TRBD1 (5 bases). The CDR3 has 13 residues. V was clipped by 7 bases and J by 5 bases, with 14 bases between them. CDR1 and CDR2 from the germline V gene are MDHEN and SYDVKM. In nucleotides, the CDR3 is TGTGCCAGCAACCCCCGTCGGGGGACTGAAGCTTTCTTT. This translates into CASNPRRGTEAFF.

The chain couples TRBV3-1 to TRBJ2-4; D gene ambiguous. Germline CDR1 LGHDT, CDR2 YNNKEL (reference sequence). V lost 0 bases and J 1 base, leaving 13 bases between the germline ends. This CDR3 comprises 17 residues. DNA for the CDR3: TGTGCCAGCAGCCAAGAGACCGCGGATTGGGCCAAAAACATTCAGTACTTC. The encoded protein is CASSQETADWAKNIQYF.

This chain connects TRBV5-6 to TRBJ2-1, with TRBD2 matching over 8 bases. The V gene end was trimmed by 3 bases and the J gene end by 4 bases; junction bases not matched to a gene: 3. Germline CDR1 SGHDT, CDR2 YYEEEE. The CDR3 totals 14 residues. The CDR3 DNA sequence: TGTGCCAGCAGCTATTCGGGAGGGTACAATGAGCAGTTCTTC. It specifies CASSYSGGYNEQFF. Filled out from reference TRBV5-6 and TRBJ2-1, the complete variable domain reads DAGVTQSPTHLIKTRGQQVTLRCSPKSGHDTVSWYQQALGQGPQFIFQYYEEEERQRGNFPDRFSGHQFPNYSSELNVNALLLGDSALYLCASSYSGGYNEQFFGPGTRLTVL.

The CDR3 DNA is TGTGCCAGCAGTTTATGGTTCGGCAGCTATGGCTACACCTTC. Its protein is CASSLWFGSYGYTF. The chain couples TRBV27 to TRBJ1-2, with D hard to call. Germline V gene sequence: CDR1 MNHEY, CDR2 SMNVEV (reference sequence). V was cut by 1 base and J by 4 bases, with 10 bases left in between. The CDR3 is 14 residues long.

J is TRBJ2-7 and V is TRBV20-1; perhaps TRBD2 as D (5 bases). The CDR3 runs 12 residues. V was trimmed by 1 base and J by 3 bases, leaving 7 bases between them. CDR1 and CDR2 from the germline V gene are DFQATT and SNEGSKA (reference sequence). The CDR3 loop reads CSARVRDYEQYF. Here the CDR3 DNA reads TGCAGTGCTAGAGTCCGGGACTACGAGCAGTACTTC.

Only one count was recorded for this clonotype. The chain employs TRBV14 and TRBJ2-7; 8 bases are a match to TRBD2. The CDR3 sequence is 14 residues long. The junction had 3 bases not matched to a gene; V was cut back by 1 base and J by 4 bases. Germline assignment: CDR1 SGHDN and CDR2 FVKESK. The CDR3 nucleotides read TGTGCCAGCAGCCAAGCTCTAGCGGGTTACGAGCAGTACTTC. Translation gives CASSQALAGYEQYF.

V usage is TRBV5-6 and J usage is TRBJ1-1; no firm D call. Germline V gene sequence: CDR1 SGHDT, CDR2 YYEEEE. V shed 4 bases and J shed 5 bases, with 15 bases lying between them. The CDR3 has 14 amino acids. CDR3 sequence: CASSPGSTGTEAFF. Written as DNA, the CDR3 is TGTGCCAGCAGCCCGGGATCAACGGGTACTGAAGCTTTCTTT.